The 17 T cell receptor beta chains below all came from one sample that was sequenced in a study of blood T cell repertoires in COVID-19. The data were produced by immunoSEQ multiplex PCR, yet TCRdb's version contains in-frame clones alone and is incomplete. This sample has 250,000 to 300,000 clones, with approximately 90% found just once. Sequencing input: peripheral blood. The receptors stem from a woman in her thirties with COVID-19, enrolled during active disease.

This clone was picked up a small number of times. The chain combines TRBV5-1 with TRBJ1-1; TRBD1 is a possible D gene (5 bases). Germline V lookup: CDR1 SGHRS, CDR2 YFSETQ. The germline V and J ends were trimmed by 4 bases and 7 bases, with 14 bases remaining between them. The CDR3 runs 13 residues. DNA for the CDR3: TGCGCCAGCAGCCTAGGGGTAGATATTGAAGCTTTCTTT. Amino acids: CASSLGVDIEAFF.

The CDR3 DNA reads TGTGCCTGGGGCAGGGGGTTGTCCGCCGGGGAGCTGTTTTTT. Protein sequence: CAWGRGLSAGELFF. The chain recombines TRBV30 with TRBJ2-2; the match to TRBD1 covers 7 bases. Germline loops: CDR1 GTSNPN, CDR2 SVGIG (reference sequence). J lost 6 bases, V lost 5 bases, and 9 bases had no gene match. This CDR3 is 14 amino acids long.

J is TRBJ2-7 and V is TRBV30; 9 bases agree with TRBD1. The CDR3 has 13 residues. Germline V gene lookup returns CDR1 GTSNPN and CDR2 SVGIG (reference sequence). Germline trimming cut 5 bases from V and 2 bases from J; bases unmatched to any gene: 4. In DNA, the CDR3 is TGTGCCTGGGTACGACAGGGGGCCTACGAGCAGTACTTC. As protein: CAWVRQGAYEQYF.

V and J are TRBV28 and TRBJ1-1; no reliable D call. V gave up 2 bases and J gave up 0 bases, with 16 bases separating them. Germline values: CDR1 MDHEN, CDR2 SYDVKM. This CDR3 comprises 17 residues. The CDR3 sequence: CASSLIRGVNMNTEAFF. CDR3 DNA: TGTGCCAGCAGTTTAATACGGGGAGTCAACATGAACACTGAAGCTTTCTTT.

The chain employs TRBV19 and TRBJ1-1; D is unclear. V dropped 1 base and J dropped 5 bases, with 8 bases sitting between them. This CDR3 has 13 amino acids. Germline-derived CDR1 and CDR2 are LNHDA and SQIVND (reference sequence). The CDR3 coding sequence is TGTGCCAGTAGTATAGTCCAGGCGACTGAAGCTTTCTTT. Its translation: CASSIVQATEAFF.

The J gene is TRBJ2-7, the V gene TRBV19, with 9 bases matching TRBD1. The V gene's germline CDR1 is LNHDA and CDR2 SQIVND (reference sequence). CDR3 size: 16 residues. J lost 5 bases, V lost 5 bases, and 13 bases had no gene match. CDR3 nucleotides: TGTGCCAGTAGTCCAAATCCGGGACAGGGAAAGCACGAGCAGTACTTC. Its translation is CASSPNPGQGKHEQYF.

V is TRBV2 and J is TRBJ1-1; a possible D gene is TRBD1 (5 bases). The CDR3 has 12 amino acids. With 10 bases removed from V and 1 base from J, the gap between germline ends came to 10 bases. From germline, CDR1 is SNHLY and CDR2 FYNNEI. Here the CDR3 reads CATMTENTEAFF. Here the CDR3 DNA reads TGTGCCACCATGACAGAGAACACTGAAGCTTTCTTT.

V usage is TRBV5-1 and J usage is TRBJ2-7, with D possibly TRBD2 on 8 matching bases. CDR3 length: 16 amino acids. V lost 4 bases and J 1 base, leaving 18 bases between the germline ends. In germline, CDR1 is SGHRS, CDR2 YFSETQ. The CDR3 nucleotides read TGCGCCAGCAGCCCCACAGGGGCGGGAGGATCCTACGAGCAGTACTTC. It translates to CASSPTGAGGSYEQYF.

The chain recombines TRBV24-1 with TRBJ2-2; D possibly corresponds to TRBD2 (5 bases). The germline V gene encodes CDR1 KGHDR and CDR2 SFDVKD. CDR3 length equals 20 residues. Trimming left V 10 bases short and J 4 bases short, with 33 bases between. CDR3 sequence: CATSTQPGRSSKASTGELFF. The DNA of the CDR3 is TGTGCCACATCTACCCAACCGGGAAGGTCATCTAAGGCTTCCACCGGGGAGCTGTTTTTT.

J is TRBJ1-1 and V is TRBV12-3 or TRBV12-4; D is undetermined. The CDR3 totals 13 residues. V dropped 2 bases and J dropped 1 base, with 5 bases sitting between them. CDR3 nucleotide sequence: TGTGCCAGCAGTTTACGGTGGAACACTGAAGCTTTCTTT. This gives the protein CASSLRWNTEAFF.

This clone appeared once. The chain is built from TRBV29-1 and TRBJ2-7, with a possible D match to TRBD2 (6 bases). The CDR3 is 12 residues long. Per the germline V gene, CDR1 is SQVTM and CDR2 is ANQGSEA. Trimming pared 1 base from V and 4 bases from J, leaving 8 bases between. The CDR3 nucleotides read TGCAGCGTTGAAGGGGACTCTTACGAGCAGTACTTC. Encoded protein: CSVEGDSYEQYF.

The rearrangement uses TRBV7-2 and TRBJ2-7; 9 bases are a match to TRBD1. The CDR3 totals 16 residues. CDR1 is SGHTA and CDR2 is FQGNSA in the germline V gene. V trimming: 1 base; J trimming: 1 base; junction bases outside the gene matches: 5. The CDR3 nucleotides are TGTGCCAGCAGCTTAGTGGGGACAGGGATTTCCTACGAGCAGTACTTC. Translating gives CASSLVGTGISYEQYF. Complete variable domain (other parts from reference TRBV7-2 and TRBJ2-7): GAGVSQSPSNKVTEKGKDVELRCDPISGHTALYWYRQSLGQGLEFLIYFQGNSAPDKSGLPSDRFSAERTGGSVSTLTIQRTQQEDSAVYLCASSLVGTGISYEQYFGPGTRLTVT.

The V and J genes are TRBV10-1 and TRBJ1-1; perhaps TRBD1 as D (6 bases). CDR1 is WNHNN and CDR2 is SYGVQD in the germline V gene (reference sequence). V was clipped by 3 bases and J by 1 base, with 12 bases between them. The length of the CDR3 is 15 residues. For the CDR3, the DNA is TGCGCCAGCAGTGACCCGGGACACTCGAACACTGAAGCTTTCTTT. Residues: CASSDPGHSNTEAFF.

The genes are TRBV20-1 and TRBJ1-1, with 7 bases that match TRBD1. Germline V gene lookup returns CDR1 DFQATT and CDR2 SNEGSKA (reference sequence). CDR3 length equals 13 residues. Trimming at V came to 3 bases and at J to 4 bases, leaving 5 bases not matched to a gene. For the CDR3, the DNA is TGCAGTGCTAGTACGACAGGGATCACTGAAGCTTTCTTT. Its translation: CSASTTGITEAFF.

The gene calls are TRBV9 and TRBJ1-2; 7 nucleotides agree with TRBD1. Germline V gene data show CDR1 as SGDLS and CDR2 as YYNGEE. After removal of 4 bases from V and 0 bases from J, the junction contained 6 bases not matched to a gene. The CDR3 loop spans 15 amino acids. CDR3 nucleotides: TGTGCCAGCAGCCCTAGACAGGGAGCTAACTATGGCTACACCTTC. It is translated as CASSPRQGANYGYTF.

The chain has TRBV19 and TRBJ2-2, with 8 bases matching TRBD2. The J segment lost 6 bases and the V segment lost 5 bases, leaving 5 bases of the junction unmatched. The germline V gene encodes CDR1 LNHDA and CDR2 SQIVND (reference sequence). The length of the CDR3 is 14 residues. CDR3 nucleotides: TGTGCCAGTAGTCCCAGCGGGAGTTCCGGGGAGCTGTTTTTT. Its translation: CASSPSGSSGELFF.

V gene TRBV11-2 combines with J gene TRBJ2-5, with 10 bases identical to TRBD1. Germline CDR1 SGHAT, CDR2 FQNNGV. Germline trimming cut 4 bases from V and 2 bases from J; bases unmatched to any gene: 7. CDR3 length: 16 amino acids. The chain's CDR3 is CASSSPGQGKQETQYF. The CDR3 nucleotides are TGTGCCAGCAGCTCCCCGGGACAGGGGAAACAAGAGACCCAGTACTTC. Looking up the rest from reference TRBV11-2 and TRBJ2-5 gives the full variable domain: EAGVAQSPRYKIIEKRQSVAFWCNPISGHATLYWYQQILGQGPKLLIQFQNNGVVDDSQLPKDRFSAERLKGVDSTLKIQPAKLEDSAVYLCASSSPGQGKQETQYFGPGTRLLVL.